Following are 18 T cell receptor beta chains from one sample sequenced in a study of metastatic and nonmetastatic thyroid tumors. Before thyroid surgery, none of the patients had received any treatment. TCRdb redid the clone calls on the PCR reads using MiXCR. The sample shows 30,000 to 40,000 clones, roughly a sixth of them seen only once. The sample consisted of blood. Source of these receptors: a male donor with papillary thyroid cancer or a benign thyroid nodule (not recorded which). Some clones in this sample may be carry-over from other donors' samples.

In regard to this clone: The CDR3 ends on some other residue instead of the conserved phenylalanine or tryptophan, so this is likely a read error. The CDR3 region has the DNA TGTGCCAGCAGCTTAGTCGGGCTAGCGGCGGGGCCTGGGGGAGAGACCCAGTACTCC. This gives the protein CASSLVGLAAGPGGETQYS. The chain joins TRBV11-2 to TRBJ2-5, with 7 bases fitting TRBD2. With V trimmed by 1 base and J by 4 bases, 18 bases remained unmatched. Germline lookup yields CDR1 SGHAT and CDR2 FQNNGV. CDR3 length: 19 residues.

This clone was detected only a few times. A much more abundant neighbour one base away suggests this may be a read error. The rearrangement links TRBV7-9 to TRBJ2-3; the D gene is possibly TRBD2 (5 bases). The CDR3 has 12 amino acids. With 5 bases removed from V and 15 bases from J, the gap between germline ends came to 18 bases. The germline CDR1 and CDR2 sequences are SEHNR and FQNEAQ (reference sequence). Written as DNA, the CDR3 is TGTGCCAGCAGCGTCGGGGTCGAGTTTAGTTATTTT. Its protein product is CASSVGVEFSYF.

The sample holds many counts of this clone. The V call is TRBV5-1, the J call TRBJ2-5, with TRBD1 identical over 8 bases. This CDR3 is 15 amino acids long. The germline gives CDR1 SGHRS, CDR2 YFSETQ. V trimming: 3 bases; J trimming: 4 bases; junction bases outside the gene matches: 8. DNA of the CDR3: TGCGCCAGCAGCTACGGACAGGGCAATTTAGAGACCCAGTACTTC. This gives the protein CASSYGQGNLETQYF.

This clone was detected many times. The chain combines TRBV15 with TRBJ1-6, with 7 positions matching TRBD1. This CDR3 region has 18 residues. V gave up 0 bases and J gave up 5 bases; unmatched junction bases: 10. The germline V gene encodes CDR1 LNHNV and CDR2 YYDKDF (reference sequence). The CDR3 loop is CATSRDSPNRGHNSPLHF. DNA for the CDR3: TGTGCCACCAGCAGAGATTCCCCTAACAGGGGCCATAATTCACCCCTCCACTTT.

This clone was seen at least ten times. V usage is TRBV5-1 and J usage is TRBJ1-2; perhaps TRBD1 as D (5 bases). Germline loops: CDR1 SGHRS, CDR2 YFSETQ. CDR3 length: 14 amino acids. The V gene lost 2 bases and the J gene lost 4 bases, with 12 bases spanning the gap. The CDR3 is CASSFGDAGYGYTF. DNA of the CDR3: TGCGCCAGCAGCTTCGGGGACGCTGGCTATGGCTACACCTTC.

This clone was observed at least ten times. The rearrangement joins TRBV5-8 to TRBJ1-4; TRBD1 matches 8 bases. The V gene's germline CDR1 is SGHTS and CDR2 YDEGEE. After removal of 4 bases from V and 6 bases from J, the junction contained 5 bases not matched to a gene. The CDR3 sequence is 14 residues long. CDR3 protein: CASSKGTGDEKLFF. As DNA, the CDR3 is TGTGCCAGCAGCAAGGGGACAGGTGATGAAAAACTGTTTTTT.

J is TRBJ2-7 and V is TRBV10-2; possible D gene TRBD1, 5 bases. The V gene's germline CDR1 is WSHSY and CDR2 SAAADI. CDR3 length: 15 residues. V was trimmed by 2 bases and J by 9 bases, leaving 20 bases between them. As DNA, the CDR3 is TGCGCCAGCAGTGAGCCGGCCCGAGACAGTACCGGGCAGTACTTC. Protein product: CASSEPARDSTGQYF.

This clone was counted ten times or more. The chain is built from TRBV7-9 and TRBJ2-5, with D possibly matching TRBD1 (7 bases). V dropped 0 bases and J dropped 4 bases, with 18 bases sitting between them. The CDR3 runs to 17 residues. The V gene's germline CDR1 is SEHNR and CDR2 FQNEAQ (reference sequence). Written as DNA, the CDR3 is TGTGCCAGCAGCTTAGCCACAGCTTGGCAGGGGGGAGAGACCCAGTACTTC. It codes for CASSLATAWQGGETQYF.

This clone was observed at least ten times. The CDR3 sequence: CASSSFNTNEQFF. The DNA of the CDR3 is TGTGCCAGCAGTTCCTTTAACACAAATGAGCAGTTCTTC. V gene TRBV6-1 combines with J gene TRBJ2-1, with D unclear. The V end was cut by 5 bases, the J end by 7 bases, with 12 bases between. The CDR3 is made up of 13 amino acids. Germline-derived CDR1 and CDR2 are MNHNS and SASEGT.

The table lists this clone with a few counts. The genes are TRBV10-1 and TRBJ2-3; D remains ambiguous. V lost 0 bases and J lost 6, with 13 bases in between. This CDR3 region has 15 residues. Germline V gene lookup returns CDR1 WNHNN and CDR2 SYGVQD (reference sequence). The CDR3 nucleotides read TGCGCCAGCAGTGAGTCTAAGCAAATGATGGATACGCAGTATTTT. As protein: CASSESKQMMDTQYF.

On this clone: This CDR3 is missing its conserved last phenylalanine or tryptophan, likely due to a read error. V is TRBV6-2 or TRBV6-3 and J is TRBJ2-7, with TRBD1 matching 7 bases. This CDR3 contains 15 residues. Germline CDR1 is MNHEY and CDR2 is SVGEGT. The CDR3 nucleotides read TGTGCCAGCAGTCCCGACAGGGCCACCTCCTACGATCAGTACCTC. This translates into CASSPDRATSYDQYL.

The chain has TRBV7-6 and TRBJ2-2; 13 bases fit TRBD2. The CDR3 has 16 residues. Germline trimming cut 1 base from V and 6 bases from J; bases unmatched to any gene: 2. CDR1 and CDR2 (germline): SGHVS, FNYEAQ. CDR3 residues: CASSLGGLAGAGELFF. In nucleotides, the CDR3 is TGTGCCAGCAGCTTAGGTGGACTAGCGGGAGCCGGGGAGCTGTTTTTT.

The sample holds many counts of this clone. The chain carries TRBV28 and TRBJ2-3, with 7 bases identical to TRBD1. CDR3 length: 14 amino acids. Germline CDR1 reads MDHEN; CDR2 reads SYDVKM. Unmatched junction bases numbered 7, after V lost 6 bases and J lost 4 bases. The CDR3 DNA reads as TGTGCCAGCAGAGACAGGGTTGACGCAGATACGCAGTATTTT. It codes for CASRDRVDADTQYF.

This clone was counted ten times or more. The chain recombines TRBV5-6 with TRBJ2-7; D tentatively reads TRBD1 or TRBD2 (7 bases each). Germline V gives CDR1 SGHDT, CDR2 YYEEEE. This CDR3 spans 19 amino acids. Trimming shortened V by 4 bases and J by 5 bases, and 31 bases separated the two germline ends. The CDR3 reads CASSLALGQRGRGTDEQYF. The CDR3 DNA follows: TGTGCCAGCAGCCTCGCGCTGGGCCAGAGGGGGCGGGGGACGGACGAGCAGTACTTC.

The gene calls are TRBV6-1 and TRBJ2-1; a weak D match, TRBD2 (5 bases). Trimming took off 7 bases at V and 2 bases at J, with 12 bases between the two ends. Germline-derived CDR1 and CDR2 are MNHNS and SASEGT. CDR3 length equals 14 residues. The CDR3 nucleotides are TGTGCCAGCAAGTGGACTGGAGCCTACAATGAGCAGTTCTTC. Its protein product is CASKWTGAYNEQFF.

This clone was detected many times. The rearrangement uses TRBV28 and TRBJ2-2; D is undetermined. The germline gives CDR1 MDHEN, CDR2 SYDVKM. CDR3 length: 14 amino acids. Trimming pared 5 bases from V and 4 bases from J, leaving 11 bases between. For the CDR3, the DNA is TGTGCCAGCAGTCTCTACAGTACCACCGGGGAGCTGTTTTTT. Encoded protein: CASSLYSTTGELFF.

V is TRBV6-2 or TRBV6-3 and J is TRBJ2-1, with 8 bases identical to TRBD1. Unmatched junction bases numbered 21, after V lost 9 bases and J lost 8 bases. Looked up from germline, CDR1 is MNHEY and CDR2 is SVGEGT. The CDR3 extends over 17 amino acids. CDR3 coding DNA: TGTGCCAGTAGTACCGCACCGAAGGACAGGGATTTCCATGAGCAGTTCTTC. This sequence encodes CASSTAPKDRDFHEQFF.

Concerning this clone itself: The junction does not match germline at one end; this may be a read error. The chain uses TRBV20-1 and TRBJ1-2; TRBD1 is a possible D gene (6 bases). The germline V gene encodes CDR1 DFQATT and CDR2 SNEGSKA (reference sequence). This CDR3 region has 13 residues. The CDR3 region has the DNA TGCAGTGCTAATCGGGGGGCTAACTATGGCTACACATTC. Protein product: CSANRGANYGYTF.